Included here is one T cell receptor beta chain sequence, with context. The target antigen is unknown. This sample is drawn from a study of early T cells in non-severe SARS-CoV-2 infection. The overall study: Sequencing input comprised bulk RNA from unsorted whole blood; chain pairing was not available. Overall study findings and caveats: CD4 and private specificities were missed by VDJdb matching, which favored anti-spike CD8 responses.

Researchers attached unique molecular identifiers to individual cDNA molecules. TCRdb processed the 5' RACE reads anew with MiXCR; each CDR3 protein has one entry. This table holds 60,000 or so distinct CDR3 sequences, under 15% found once. V trimming: 6 bases; J trimming: 6 bases; junction bases outside the gene matches: 14. Germline CDR1 and CDR2: MDHEN and SYDVKM. This CDR3 region has 16 residues. Sample: whole blood, taken at baseline. The clonotype originates from an adult who was a healthcare worker with PCR-confirmed SARS-CoV-2 infection or an uninfected control (not recorded which). V is TRBV28 and J is TRBJ1-2; 9 bases are shared with TRBD1. CDR3 in amino acids: CASSPQTSGTGHGYTF. The DNA of the CDR3 is TGTGCCAGCAGCCCCCAGACCTCCGGGACAGGGCATGGCTACACCTTC.